This T cell receptor beta chain originates from a study of siplizumab effects on memory and regulatory T cells. Study-level findings and limits: Apparently more diverse than memory cells, naive T cells also seemed major alloresponse contributors. In siplizumab cultures, the suppressive function of proliferating Tregs remained unconfirmed. Among mappable alloreactive CD4+ clones, the Treg-derived fraction averaged roughly 70% with siplizumab versus 25% to 30% in controls.

Per sample, roughly 10^5 TCR templates underwent assay. The method was immunoSEQ multiplex PCR; TCRdb's version includes in-frame clones alone and lacks a portion of them. The sample includes approximately 110,000 clones, roughly 91% of them seen just once. Points on this clone: Its target is not known.

The CDR3 spans 13 residues. V was shortened by 7 bases and J by 9 bases, with 18 bases between the two germline ends. Per the germline V gene, CDR1 is MNHNY and CDR2 is SVGAGI (reference sequence). V and J are TRBV6-6 and TRBJ1-2; D unresolved. This sequence originates from a human donor in good health. Sequencing was carried out using CD4+ T cells sorted from blood. CDR3 sequence (DNA): TGTGCCAGCAAAACGTCTCTAGGAGACCGCTACACCTTC. Translating it yields CASKTSLGDRYTF.